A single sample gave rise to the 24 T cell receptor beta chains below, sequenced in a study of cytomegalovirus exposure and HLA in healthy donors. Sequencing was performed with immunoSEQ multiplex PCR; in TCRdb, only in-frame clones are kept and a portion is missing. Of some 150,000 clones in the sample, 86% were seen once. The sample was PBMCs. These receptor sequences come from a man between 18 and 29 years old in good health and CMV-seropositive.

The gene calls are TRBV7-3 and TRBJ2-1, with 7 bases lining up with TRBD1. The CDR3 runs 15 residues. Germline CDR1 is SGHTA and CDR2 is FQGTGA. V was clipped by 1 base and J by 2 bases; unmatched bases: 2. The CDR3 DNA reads TGTGCCAGCAGCTTAAGGGACAGAACCTACAATGAGCAGTTCTTC. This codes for CASSLRDRTYNEQFF.

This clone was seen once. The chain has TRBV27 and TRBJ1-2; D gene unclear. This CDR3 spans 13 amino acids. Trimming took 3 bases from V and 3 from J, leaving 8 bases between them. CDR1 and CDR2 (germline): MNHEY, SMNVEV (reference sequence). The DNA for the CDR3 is TGTGCCAGCAGTTTCGGGGAGCACTATGGCTACACCTTC. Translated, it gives CASSFGEHYGYTF.

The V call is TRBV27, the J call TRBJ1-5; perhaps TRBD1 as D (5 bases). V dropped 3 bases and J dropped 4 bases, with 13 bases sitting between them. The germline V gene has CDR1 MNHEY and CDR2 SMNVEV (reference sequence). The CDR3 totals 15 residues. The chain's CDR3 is CASSFEWGGNQPQHF. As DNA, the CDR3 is TGTGCCAGCAGTTTTGAGTGGGGGGGGAATCAGCCCCAGCATTTT.

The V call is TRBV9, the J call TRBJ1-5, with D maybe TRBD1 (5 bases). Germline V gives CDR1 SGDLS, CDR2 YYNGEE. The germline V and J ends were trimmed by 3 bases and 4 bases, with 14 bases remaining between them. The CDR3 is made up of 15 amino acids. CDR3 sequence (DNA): TGTGCCAGCAGCGAGGGGCCAGGGAAGAATCAGCCCCAGCATTTT. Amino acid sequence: CASSEGPGKNQPQHF.

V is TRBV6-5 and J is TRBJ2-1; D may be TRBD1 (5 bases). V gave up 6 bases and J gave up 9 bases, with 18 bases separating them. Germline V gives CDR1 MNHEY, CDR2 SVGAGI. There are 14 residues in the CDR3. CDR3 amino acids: CASRPSTEVGEQFF. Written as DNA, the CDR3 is TGTGCCAGCAGGCCCTCGACAGAGGTCGGTGAGCAGTTCTTC.

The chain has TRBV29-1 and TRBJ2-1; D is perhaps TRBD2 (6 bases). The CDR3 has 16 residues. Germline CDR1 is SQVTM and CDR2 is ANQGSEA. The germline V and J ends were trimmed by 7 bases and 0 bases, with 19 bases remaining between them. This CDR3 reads CSGGMGGRSSYNEQFF. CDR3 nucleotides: TGCAGCGGAGGAATGGGGGGTCGGAGCTCCTACAATGAGCAGTTCTTC.

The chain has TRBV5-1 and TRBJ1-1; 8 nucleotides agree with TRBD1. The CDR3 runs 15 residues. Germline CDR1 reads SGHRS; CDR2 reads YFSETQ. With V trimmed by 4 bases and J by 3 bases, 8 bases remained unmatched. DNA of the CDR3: TGCGCCAGCAGCAGGCGACAGGGGAGGTACACTGAAGCTTTCTTT. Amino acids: CASSRRQGRYTEAFF.

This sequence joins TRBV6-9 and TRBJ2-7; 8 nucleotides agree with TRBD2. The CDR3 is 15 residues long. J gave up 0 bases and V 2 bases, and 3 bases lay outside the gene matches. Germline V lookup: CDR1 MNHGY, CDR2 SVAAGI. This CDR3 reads CASSYRREVSYEQYF. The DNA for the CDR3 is TGTGCCAGCAGTTATAGGCGGGAGGTCTCCTACGAGCAGTACTTC.

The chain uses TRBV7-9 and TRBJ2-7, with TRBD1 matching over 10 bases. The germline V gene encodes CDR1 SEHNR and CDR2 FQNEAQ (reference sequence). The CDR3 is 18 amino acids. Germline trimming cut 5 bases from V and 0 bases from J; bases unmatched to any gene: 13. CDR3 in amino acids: CASSALTGGVRSSYEQYF. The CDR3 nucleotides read TGTGCCAGCAGCGCCTTGACAGGGGGCGTTAGGAGCTCCTACGAGCAGTACTTC.

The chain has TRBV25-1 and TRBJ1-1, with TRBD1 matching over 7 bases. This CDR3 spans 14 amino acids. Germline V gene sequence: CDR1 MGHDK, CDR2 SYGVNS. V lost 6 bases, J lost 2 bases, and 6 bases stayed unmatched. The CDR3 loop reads CASRPGQVNTEAFF. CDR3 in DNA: TGTGCCAGCAGGCCCGGACAGGTTAACACTGAAGCTTTCTTT.

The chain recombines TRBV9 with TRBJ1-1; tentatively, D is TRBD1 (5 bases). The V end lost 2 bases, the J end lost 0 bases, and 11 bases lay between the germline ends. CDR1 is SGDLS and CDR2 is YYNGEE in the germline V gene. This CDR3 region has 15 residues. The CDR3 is CASSVTGLLNTEAFF. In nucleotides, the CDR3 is TGTGCCAGCAGCGTTACGGGACTGTTGAACACTGAAGCTTTCTTT.

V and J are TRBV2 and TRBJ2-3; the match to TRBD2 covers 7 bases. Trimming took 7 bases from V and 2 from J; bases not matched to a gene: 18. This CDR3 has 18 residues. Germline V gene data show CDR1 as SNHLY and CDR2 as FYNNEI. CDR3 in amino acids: CASKSPQAKRGFTDTQYF. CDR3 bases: TGTGCCAGCAAAAGCCCTCAGGCGAAGCGGGGTTTCACAGATACGCAGTATTTT.

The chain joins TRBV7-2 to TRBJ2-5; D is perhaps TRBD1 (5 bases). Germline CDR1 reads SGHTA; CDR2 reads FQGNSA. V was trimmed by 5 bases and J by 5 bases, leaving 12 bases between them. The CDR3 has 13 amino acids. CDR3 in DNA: TGTGCCAGCAGCCCTGGGCCAGGGGAGACCCAGTACTTC. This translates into CASSPGPGETQYF.

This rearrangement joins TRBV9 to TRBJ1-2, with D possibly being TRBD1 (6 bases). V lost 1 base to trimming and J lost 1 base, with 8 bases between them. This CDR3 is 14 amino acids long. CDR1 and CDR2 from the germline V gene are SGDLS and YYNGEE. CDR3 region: CASSVSGDNYGYTF. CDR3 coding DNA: TGTGCCAGCAGCGTATCAGGGGATAACTATGGCTACACCTTC.

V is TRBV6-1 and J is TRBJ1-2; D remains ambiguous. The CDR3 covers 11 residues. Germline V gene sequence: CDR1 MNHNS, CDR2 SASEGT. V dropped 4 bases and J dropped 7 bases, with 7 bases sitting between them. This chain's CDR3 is CASSAGVGYTF. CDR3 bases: TGTGCCAGCAGTGCGGGTGTTGGCTACACCTTC.

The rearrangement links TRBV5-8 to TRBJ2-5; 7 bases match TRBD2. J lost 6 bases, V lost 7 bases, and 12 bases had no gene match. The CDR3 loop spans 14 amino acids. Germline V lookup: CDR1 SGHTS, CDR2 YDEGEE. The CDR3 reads CASQIGGKEKTQYF. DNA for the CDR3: TGTGCCAGCCAGATCGGGGGGAAGGAAAAGACCCAGTACTTC.

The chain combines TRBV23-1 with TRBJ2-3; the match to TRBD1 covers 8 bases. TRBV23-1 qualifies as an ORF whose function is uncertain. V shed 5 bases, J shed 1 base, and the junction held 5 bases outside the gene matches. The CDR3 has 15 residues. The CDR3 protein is CASSMSGGGTDTQYF. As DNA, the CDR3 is TGCGCCAGCAGTATGTCAGGGGGCGGCACAGATACGCAGTATTTT.

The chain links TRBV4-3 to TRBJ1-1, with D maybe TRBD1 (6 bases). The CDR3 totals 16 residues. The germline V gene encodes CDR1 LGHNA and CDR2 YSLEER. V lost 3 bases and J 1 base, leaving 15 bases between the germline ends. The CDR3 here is CASSQGTLQGNTEAFF. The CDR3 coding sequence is TGCGCCAGCAGCCAGGGTACTTTACAGGGGAACACTGAAGCTTTCTTT.

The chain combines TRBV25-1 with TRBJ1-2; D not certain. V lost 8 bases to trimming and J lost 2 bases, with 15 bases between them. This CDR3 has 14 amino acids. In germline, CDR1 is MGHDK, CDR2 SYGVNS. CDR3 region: CASSPRAGNYGYTF. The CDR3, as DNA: TGTGCCAGCTCCCCAAGGGCGGGAAACTATGGCTACACCTTC.

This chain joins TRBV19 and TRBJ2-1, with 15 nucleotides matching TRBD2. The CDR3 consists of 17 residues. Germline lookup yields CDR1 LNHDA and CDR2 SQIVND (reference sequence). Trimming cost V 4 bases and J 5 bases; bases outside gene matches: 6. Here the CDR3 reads CASSRGLAGGGNNEQFF. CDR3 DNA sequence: TGTGCCAGTAGTAGGGGACTAGCGGGAGGAGGGAACAATGAGCAGTTCTTC.

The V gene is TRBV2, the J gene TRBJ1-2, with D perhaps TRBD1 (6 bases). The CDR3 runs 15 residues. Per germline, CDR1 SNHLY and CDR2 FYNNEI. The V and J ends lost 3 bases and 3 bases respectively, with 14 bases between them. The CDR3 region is CASSEGGARDYGYTF. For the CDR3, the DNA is TGTGCCAGCAGTGAGGGGGGGGCGCGTGACTATGGCTACACCTTC.

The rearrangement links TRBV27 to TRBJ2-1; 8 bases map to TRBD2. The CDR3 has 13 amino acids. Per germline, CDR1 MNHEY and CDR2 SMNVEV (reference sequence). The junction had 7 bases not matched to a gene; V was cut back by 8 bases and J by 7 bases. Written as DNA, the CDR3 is TGTGCCAGCGAGGGACTAGGAGGGAATGAGCAGTTCTTC. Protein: CASEGLGGNEQFF.

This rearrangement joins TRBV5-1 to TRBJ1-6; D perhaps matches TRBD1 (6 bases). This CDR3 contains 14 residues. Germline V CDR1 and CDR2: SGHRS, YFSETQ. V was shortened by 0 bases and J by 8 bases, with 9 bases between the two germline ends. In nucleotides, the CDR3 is TGCGCCAGCAGCTTGGGACAGGTTTATTCACCCCTCCACTTT. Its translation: CASSLGQVYSPLHF.

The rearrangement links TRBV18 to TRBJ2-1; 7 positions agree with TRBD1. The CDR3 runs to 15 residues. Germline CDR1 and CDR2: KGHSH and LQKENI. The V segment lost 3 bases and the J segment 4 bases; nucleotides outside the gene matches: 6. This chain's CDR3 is CASSPPGTVYNEQFF. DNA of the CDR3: TGTGCCAGCTCACCCCCCGGGACAGTATACAATGAGCAGTTCTTC.